The clone carrying this T cell receptor beta chain was recorded many times. Its antigen is currently unknown. These data belong to a study of T-cell memory formation after mild COVID-19. The CDR3 consists of 13 residues. The V gene's germline CDR1 is LNHDA and CDR2 SQIVND (reference sequence). Trimming cost V 6 bases and J 5 bases; bases outside gene matches: 5. 5'RACE, which relied on constant-segment primers, yielded TCR alpha and TCR beta cDNA libraries carrying sample barcodes and UMIs. TCRdb reanalysed the 5' RACE reads using MiXCR and keeps one entry per CDR3 protein. Altogether 150,000 to 200,000 distinct CDR3 sequences are present, roughly 23% being singletons, with the ten largest covering more than 20%. Overall study findings and caveats: Contracting CD4+ clones lay largely in CM and EM, with CD8+ ones residing in EMRA.

The material sequenced was PBMCs or a T cell subset sorted from them (not recorded which). The chain employs TRBV19 and TRBJ1-2; 8 nucleotides align to TRBD1. This TCR derives from an adult woman who had mild COVID-19 (a few samples of this study predate the infection). Cell type and time point are not known. CDR3 in amino acids: CASRPGGSYGYTF. The CDR3 nucleotides read TGTGCCAGTAGACCAGGGGGCTCATATGGCTACACCTTC.